The next 21 T cell receptor beta chains were all read from a single sample in a study of STAT5B mutations in CD4+ large granular lymphocyte leukemia. Only in-frame clones appear in the TCRdb table, and some are missing; sequencing was by immunoSEQ multiplex PCR. The top ten clones hold more than 0.35% of a sample with around 50,000 clones, approximately 83% of them seen once. Input material: CD4+ T cells from blood buffy coats. The receptor set was obtained from a human donor in good health.

CDR3 sequence: CASSLLGTRHYEQYF. In DNA form, the CDR3 reads TGCGCCAGCAGCCTGCTCGGGACGCGCCACTACGAGCAGTACTTC. J is TRBJ2-7 and V is TRBV4-1; D tentatively fits TRBD1 or TRBD2 (5 bases each). This CDR3 spans 15 amino acids. The germline gives CDR1 MGHRA, CDR2 YSYEKL. Trimming took 4 bases from V and 3 from J, leaving 16 bases between them.

This clone was seen just once. The chain uses TRBV7-9 and TRBJ1-2, with 7 positions matching TRBD1. J lost 0 bases, V lost 4 bases, and 11 bases had no gene match. This CDR3 has 17 residues. Germline CDR1 is SEHNR and CDR2 is FQNEAQ (reference sequence). CDR3 sequence (DNA): TGTGCCAGCAGCTCGATAAGGGACAGCCTATCTAACTATGGCTACACCTTC. Translation: CASSSIRDSLSNYGYTF.

This chain joins TRBV30 and TRBJ1-1; D is unclear. Germline CDR1 reads GTSNPN; CDR2 reads SVGIG (reference sequence). Trimming cost V 5 bases and J 0 bases, with 4 bases left between them. CDR3 size: 11 residues. For the CDR3, the DNA is TGTGCCTGGGGGATGAACACTGAAGCTTTCTTT. Amino acids: CAWGMNTEAFF.

This chain connects TRBV27 to TRBJ2-1; 9 bases align to TRBD1. The CDR3 loop spans 21 amino acids. The germline V gene has CDR1 MNHEY and CDR2 SMNVEV (reference sequence). V lost 6 bases to trimming and J lost 5 bases; unmatched junction nucleotides: 26. The CDR3 bases are TGTGCCAGCAGCCTAAAGCCACAGGGGGCGGATACTAGCCGTTCAGACAATGAGCAGTTCTTC. Translating it yields CASSLKPQGADTSRSDNEQFF.

This chain joins TRBV19 and TRBJ2-5; 9 bases fit TRBD1. The trim removed 11 bases at V and 7 bases at J, leaving 14 bases unmatched. Per germline, CDR1 LNHDA and CDR2 SQIVND (reference sequence). The CDR3 runs to 14 residues. Here the CDR3 DNA reads TGTGCCGGTGTCCCGGGACAGGGTTTGGGGACCCAGTACTTC. Translation gives CAGVPGQGLGTQYF.

The chain joins TRBV11-3 to TRBJ2-1; D may be TRBD2 (6 bases). Germline-derived CDR1 and CDR2 are SGHNT and YENEEA. Trimming left V 3 bases short and J 5 bases short, with 23 bases between. The CDR3 totals 18 residues. CDR3 DNA sequence: TGTGCCAGCAGCTTGGGACTCATGGGTATCCGCCGTAACAATGAGCAGTTCTTC. It is translated as CASSLGLMGIRRNNEQFF.

The chain is built from TRBV11-2 and TRBJ1-4; D unresolved. This CDR3 spans 14 amino acids. Germline V gene data show CDR1 as SGHAT and CDR2 as FQNNGV. The germline V and J ends were trimmed by 5 bases and 4 bases, with 11 bases remaining between them. The DNA of the CDR3 is TGTGCCAGCAGCATGGACGGCTATAATGAAAAACTGTTTTTT. As protein: CASSMDGYNEKLFF. The full variable domain, rest sourced from reference TRBV11-2 and TRBJ1-4, is EAGVAQSPRYKIIEKRQSVAFWCNPISGHATLYWYQQILGQGPKLLIQFQNNGVVDDSQLPKDRFSAERLKGVDSTLKIQPAKLEDSAVYLCASSMDGYNEKLFFGSGTQLSVL.

This clone was counted a single time. The V gene is TRBV5-4, the J gene TRBJ2-2; D is unclear. Germline V gene data show CDR1 as SGHNT and CDR2 as YYREEE (reference sequence). The CDR3 is made up of 15 amino acids. V gave up 2 bases and J gave up 1 base, with 9 bases separating them. CDR3 DNA: TGTGCCAGCAGCTTTGCCCTAGAGAACACCGGGGAGCTGTTTTTT. Encoded protein: CASSFALENTGELFF.

V usage is TRBV5-1 and J usage is TRBJ2-5; D gene ambiguous. Germline V gene sequence: CDR1 SGHRS, CDR2 YFSETQ. The CDR3 is 13 residues long. Trimming stripped 0 bases from V and 1 base from J, with 4 bases between. The CDR3 region is CASSLGGQETQYF. CDR3 in DNA: TGCGCCAGCAGCTTGGGCGGCCAAGAGACCCAGTACTTC. Looking up the rest from reference TRBV5-1 and TRBJ2-5 gives the full variable domain: KAGVTQTPRYLIKTRGQQVTLSCSPISGHRSVSWYQQTPGQGLQFLFEYFSETQRNKGNFPGRFSGRQFSNSRSEMNVSTLELGDSALYLCASSLGGQETQYFGPGTRLLVL.

The count of this clone is one. This sequence joins TRBV2 and TRBJ2-7; D is undetermined. V was trimmed by 4 bases and J by 2 bases, leaving 12 bases between them. In germline, CDR1 is SNHLY, CDR2 FYNNEI. The CDR3 is 14 amino acids. The CDR3 DNA sequence: TGTGCCAGCAGTGTGGAATCGAGAGCCTACGAGCAGTACTTC. Its translation: CASSVESRAYEQYF.

The chain has TRBV10-3 and TRBJ1-2, with D maybe TRBD1 (5 bases). The CDR3 has 16 residues. The V gene's germline CDR1 is ENHRY and CDR2 SYGVKD. V dropped 0 bases and J dropped 0 bases, with 11 bases sitting between them. The DNA of the CDR3 is TGTGCCATCAGTGAGTCTACAGGCACGACTAACTATGGCTACACCTTC. Translating it yields CAISESTGTTNYGYTF.

The V gene is TRBV7-2, the J gene TRBJ2-1; unclear D gene. The CDR3 is 12 residues long. V was pared by 5 bases and J by 7 bases, with 9 bases between. Germline CDR1 and CDR2: SGHTA and FQGNSA. In DNA form, the CDR3 reads TGTGCCAGCAGCCTTAATACGAATGAGCAGTTCTTC. This translates into CASSLNTNEQFF. Drawing the rest from reference TRBV7-2 and TRBJ2-1, the complete variable domain is GAGVSQSPSNKVTEKGKDVELRCDPISGHTALYWYRQSLGQGLEFLIYFQGNSAPDKSGLPSDRFSAERTGGSVSTLTIQRTQQEDSAVYLCASSLNTNEQFFGPGTRLTVL.

The chain combines TRBV7-8 with TRBJ1-1; no clear D gene. The CDR3 is made up of 13 amino acids. Germline assignment: CDR1 SGHVS and CDR2 FQNEAQ. The germline V and J ends were trimmed by 5 bases and 1 base, with 8 bases remaining between them. CDR3 sequence: CASSPRENTEAFF. Written as DNA, the CDR3 is TGTGCCAGCAGCCCTCGGGAGAACACTGAAGCTTTCTTT.

The V and J genes are TRBV4-2 and TRBJ2-6; D might be TRBD1 or TRBD2, each matching 5 bases. The CDR3 covers 16 residues. CDR1 LGHNA and CDR2 YNFKEQ come from the germline V gene. V lost 4 bases, J lost 2 bases, and 12 bases lay in between. The CDR3 coding sequence is TGTGCCAGCAGCCGAGGGGAGATAGCTGGGGCCAACGTCCTGACTTTC. It is translated as CASSRGEIAGANVLTF.

V usage is TRBV11-3 and J usage is TRBJ2-2; perhaps D is TRBD1 or TRBD2 (5 bases each). V was clipped by 2 bases and J by 1 base, with 8 bases between them. CDR1 is SGHNT, CDR2 YENEEA, per germline. The CDR3 is 15 amino acids. CDR3 region: CASSLYGGNTGELFF. The CDR3 coding sequence is TGTGCCAGCAGCTTATATGGGGGGAACACCGGGGAGCTGTTTTTT.

The chain carries TRBV5-1 and TRBJ2-1; 9 nucleotides match TRBD2. This CDR3 region has 17 residues. V trimming: 4 bases; J trimming: 0 bases; junction bases outside the gene matches: 8. Per the germline V gene, CDR1 is SGHRS and CDR2 is YFSETQ. This CDR3 is CASSQGTSTYSYNEQFF. CDR3 in DNA: TGCGCCAGCAGCCAAGGGACTAGCACTTACTCCTACAATGAGCAGTTCTTC.

This clone was detected a few times. V is TRBV5-1 and J is TRBJ2-7; 8 bases are shared with TRBD2. This CDR3 is 14 amino acids long. Germline V gives CDR1 SGHRS, CDR2 YFSETQ. The J segment lost 4 bases and the V segment lost 3 bases, leaving 6 bases of the junction unmatched. The CDR3 region is CASSSGGVGYEQYF. In DNA, the CDR3 is TGCGCCAGCAGCTCGGGGGGGGTTGGTTACGAGCAGTACTTC.

V and J are TRBV28 and TRBJ2-2; no clear D. Trimming took 4 bases from V and 4 from J, leaving 13 bases between them. The CDR3 extends over 15 amino acids. Per germline, CDR1 MDHEN and CDR2 SYDVKM. This chain's CDR3 is CASSSSTLGTGELFF. CDR3 nucleotide sequence: TGTGCCAGCAGTTCCTCAACCCTGGGCACCGGGGAGCTGTTTTTT.

The CDR3 spells CASSFRPSGSVAETQYF. The CDR3 DNA reads TGTGCCAGCAGCTTCCGCCCTAGCGGGAGTGTTGCAGAGACCCAGTACTTC. The J gene is TRBJ2-5, the V gene TRBV9; TRBD2 matches at 10 bases. After removal of 4 bases from V and 4 bases from J, the junction contained 13 bases not matched to a gene. CDR1 is SGDLS and CDR2 is YYNGEE in the germline V gene. This CDR3 comprises 17 residues.

This clone was observed a single time. The chain joins TRBV6-1 to TRBJ1-1; D is perhaps TRBD1 (5 bases). CDR3 length: 15 amino acids. Germline CDR1 reads MNHNS; CDR2 reads SASEGT. V dropped 1 base and J dropped 6 bases, with 15 bases sitting between them. CDR3 sequence reads: CASSEVVREVPEAFF. DNA for the CDR3: TGTGCCAGCAGTGAAGTAGTCAGGGAAGTCCCTGAAGCTTTCTTT.

The chain joins TRBV6-1 to TRBJ2-4; unclear D gene. The length of the CDR3 is 14 residues. The germline V and J ends were trimmed by 2 bases and 0 bases, with 5 bases remaining between them. Germline V gene lookup returns CDR1 MNHNS and CDR2 SASEGT. In DNA form, the CDR3 reads TGTGCCAGCAGTGAACTGGGAGCCAAAAACATTCAGTACTTC. Translating gives CASSELGAKNIQYF.